The next 10 T cell receptor beta chains were all read from a single sample in a study of T cells after somatic rescue of genetic block. Clones were sequenced by immunoSEQ multiplex PCR, and TCRdb holds only the in-frame ones, with some missing. This table holds about 12,000 clones, 70% to 75% found once. Material for sequencing was peripheral blood mononuclear cells (PBMCs). Receptor source: a boy aged 5-17 years.

In this sample, this clone turned up a few times. This chain joins TRBV30 and TRBJ2-7; D is ambiguous. Germline V gene data show CDR1 as GTSNPN and CDR2 as SVGIG (reference sequence). V lost 4 bases and J lost 4, with 17 bases in between. The CDR3 covers 14 residues. Here the CDR3 DNA reads TGTGCCTGGATTCCGACCTCTCCGAATTACGAGCAGTACTTC. Encoded protein: CAWIPTSPNYEQYF.

This chain joins TRBV27 and TRBJ2-7; 7 bases agree with TRBD1. From germline, CDR1 is MNHEY and CDR2 SMNVEV (reference sequence). The trim removed 4 bases at V and 4 bases at J, leaving 7 bases unmatched. The CDR3 is 14 amino acids. The CDR3 protein is CASSYTGTAYEQYF. DNA for the CDR3: TGTGCCAGCAGTTACACCGGGACAGCATACGAGCAGTACTTC.

This chain connects TRBV19 to TRBJ1-4, with 7 positions matching TRBD1. V was clipped by 4 bases and J by 7 bases; unmatched bases: 15. The CDR3 covers 17 residues. The germline V gene encodes CDR1 LNHDA and CDR2 SQIVND (reference sequence). CDR3 sequence (DNA): TGTGCCAGTAGTAAGACCCGCAGGGGGATAAGAGGTGAAAAACTGTTTTTT. Translation gives CASSKTRRGIRGEKLFF.

The CDR3 DNA follows: TGTGCCAGCAGCCCTAGAGGGGACAGTCAAGAGACCCAGTACTTC. Its protein product is CASSPRGDSQETQYF. V gene TRBV9 combines with J gene TRBJ2-5, with 7 positions matching TRBD1. Germline V gene lookup returns CDR1 SGDLS and CDR2 YYNGEE. Trimming at V came to 4 bases and at J to 2 bases, leaving 8 bases not matched to a gene. The CDR3 totals 15 residues.

CDR3 coding DNA: TGTGCCAGCAGTTTAAAGACGTCCTACGAGCAGTACTTC. Translating it yields CASSLKTSYEQYF. This chain joins TRBV27 and TRBJ2-7; D unclear. Germline CDR1 MNHEY, CDR2 SMNVEV (reference sequence). This CDR3 contains 13 residues. V gave up 2 bases and J gave up 1 base, with 6 bases separating them.

The gene calls are TRBV6-4 and TRBJ1-1; 10 bases map to TRBD1. The V gene end was trimmed by 6 bases and the J gene end by 9 bases; junction bases not matched to a gene: 1. Germline loops: CDR1 MRHNA, CDR2 SNTAGT. CDR3 size: 11 residues. The CDR3, as DNA: TGTGCCAGCAGAGACAGGGGGCAAGCTTTCTTT. Protein sequence: CASRDRGQAFF.

V gene TRBV6-5 combines with J gene TRBJ2-1; D not resolved. V was cut by 7 bases and J by 0 bases, with 13 bases left in between. The CDR3 length is 15 residues. CDR1 and CDR2 from the germline V gene are MNHEY and SVGAGI. The DNA for the CDR3 is TGTGCCAGCACCCCCGTAGGTTTCTCCTACAATGAGCAGTTCTTC. It translates to CASTPVGFSYNEQFF.

The chain is built from TRBV7-9 and TRBJ2-2; D is undetermined. This CDR3 region has 13 residues. In germline, CDR1 is SEHNR, CDR2 FQNEAQ (reference sequence). Trimming shortened V by 0 bases and J by 6 bases, and 5 bases separated the two germline ends. CDR3 in DNA: TGTGCCAGCAGCTTAGCTGGCCCCGGGGAGCTGTTTTTT. As protein: CASSLAGPGELFF.

This clone was seen more than once but under ten times. The chain is built from TRBV5-5 and TRBJ1-5, with unresolved D. Deletions cut 4 bases from V and 4 bases from J, with 9 bases between. From germline, CDR1 is SGHKS and CDR2 YYEKEE (reference sequence). CDR3 length: 13 residues. Here the CDR3 DNA reads TGTGCCAGCAGCCAACTTTGGAATCAGCCCCAGCATTTT. It yields the protein CASSQLWNQPQHF.

Only a few counts were recorded for this clone. This rearrangement joins TRBV7-8 to TRBJ2-1; D might be TRBD2 (6 bases). There are 14 residues in the CDR3. Trimming removed 5 bases from V and 2 bases from J, with 10 bases in between. Germline CDR1 reads SGHVS; CDR2 reads FQNEAQ. CDR3 loop: CASSGGKAYNEQFF. DNA for the CDR3: TGTGCCAGCAGCGGCGGGAAGGCCTACAATGAGCAGTTCTTC.